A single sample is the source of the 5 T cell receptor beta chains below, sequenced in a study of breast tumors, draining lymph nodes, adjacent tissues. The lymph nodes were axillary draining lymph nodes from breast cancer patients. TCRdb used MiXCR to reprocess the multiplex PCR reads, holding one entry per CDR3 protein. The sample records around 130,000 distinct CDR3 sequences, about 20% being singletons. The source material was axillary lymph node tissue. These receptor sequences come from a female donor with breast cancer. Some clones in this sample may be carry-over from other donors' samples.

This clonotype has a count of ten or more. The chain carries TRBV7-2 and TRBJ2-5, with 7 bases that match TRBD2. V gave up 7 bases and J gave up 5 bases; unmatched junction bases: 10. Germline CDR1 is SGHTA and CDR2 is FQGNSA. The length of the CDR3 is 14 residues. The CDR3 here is CASKLVAGTETQYF. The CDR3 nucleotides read TGTGCCAGCAAGTTGGTAGCGGGCACCGAGACCCAGTACTTC.

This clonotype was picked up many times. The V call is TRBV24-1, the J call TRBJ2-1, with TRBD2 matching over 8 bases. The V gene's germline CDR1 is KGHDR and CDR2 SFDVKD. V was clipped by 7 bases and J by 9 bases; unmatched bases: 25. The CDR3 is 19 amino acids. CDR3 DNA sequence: TGTGCCACCAGCCCCTCACCATCCGCGGGGGGCTGGGGGTATGGTGAGCAGTTCTTC. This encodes CATSPSPSAGGWGYGEQFF.

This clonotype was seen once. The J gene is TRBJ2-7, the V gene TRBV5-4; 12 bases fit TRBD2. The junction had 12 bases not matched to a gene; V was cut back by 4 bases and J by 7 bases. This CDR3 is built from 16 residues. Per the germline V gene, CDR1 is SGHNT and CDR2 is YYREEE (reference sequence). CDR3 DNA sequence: TGTGCCAGCAGCCTGGGCGGACTAGCGGGAAAGGATGAGCAGTACTTC. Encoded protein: CASSLGGLAGKDEQYF. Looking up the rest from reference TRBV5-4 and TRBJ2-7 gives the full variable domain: ETGVTQSPTHLIKTRGQQVTLRCSSQSGHNTVSWYQQALGQGPQFIFQYYREEENGRGNFPPRFSGLQFPNYSSELNVNALELDDSALYLCASSLGGLAGKDEQYFGPGTRLTVT.

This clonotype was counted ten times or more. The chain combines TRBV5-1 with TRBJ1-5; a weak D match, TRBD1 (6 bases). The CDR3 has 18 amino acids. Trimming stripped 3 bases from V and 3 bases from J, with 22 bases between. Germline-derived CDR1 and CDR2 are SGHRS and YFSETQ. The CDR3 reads CASSYRDIGPVNNQPQHF. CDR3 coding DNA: TGCGCCAGCAGCTACCGGGACATTGGGCCTGTAAACAATCAGCCCCAGCATTTT.

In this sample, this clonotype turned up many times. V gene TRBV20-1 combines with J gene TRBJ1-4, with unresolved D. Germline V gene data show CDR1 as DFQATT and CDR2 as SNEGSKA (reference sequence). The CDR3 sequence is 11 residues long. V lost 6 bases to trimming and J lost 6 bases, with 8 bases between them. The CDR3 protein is CSAEVDEKLFF. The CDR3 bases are TGCAGTGCCGAGGTTGATGAAAAACTGTTTTTT.